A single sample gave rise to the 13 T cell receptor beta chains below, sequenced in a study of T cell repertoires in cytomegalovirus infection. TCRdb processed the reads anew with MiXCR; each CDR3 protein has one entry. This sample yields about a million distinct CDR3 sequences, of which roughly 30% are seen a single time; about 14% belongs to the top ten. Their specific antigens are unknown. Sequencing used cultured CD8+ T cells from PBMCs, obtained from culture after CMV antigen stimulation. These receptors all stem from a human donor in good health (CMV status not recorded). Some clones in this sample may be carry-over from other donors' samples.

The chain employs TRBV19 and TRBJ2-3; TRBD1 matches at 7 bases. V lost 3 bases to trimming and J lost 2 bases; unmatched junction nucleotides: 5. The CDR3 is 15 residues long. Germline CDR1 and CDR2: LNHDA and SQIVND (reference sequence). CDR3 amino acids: CASSMGQIPTDTQYF. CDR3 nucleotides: TGTGCCAGTAGTATGGGACAGATCCCCACAGATACGCAGTATTTT.

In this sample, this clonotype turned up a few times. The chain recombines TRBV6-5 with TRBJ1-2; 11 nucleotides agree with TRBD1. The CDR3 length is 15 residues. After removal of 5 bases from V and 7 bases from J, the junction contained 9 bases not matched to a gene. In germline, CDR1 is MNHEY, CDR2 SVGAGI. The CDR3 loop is CASSSRDRGFFGYTF. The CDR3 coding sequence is TGTGCCAGCAGTAGCCGGGACAGGGGGTTCTTTGGCTACACCTTC.

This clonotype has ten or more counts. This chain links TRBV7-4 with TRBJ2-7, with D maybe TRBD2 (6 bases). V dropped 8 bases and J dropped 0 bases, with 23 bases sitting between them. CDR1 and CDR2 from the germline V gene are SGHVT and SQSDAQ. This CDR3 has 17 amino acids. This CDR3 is CASHKPLCGASSYEQYV. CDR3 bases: TGTGCCAGCCACAAACCCCTTTGCGGGGCGAGCTCCTACGAGCAGTACGTC.

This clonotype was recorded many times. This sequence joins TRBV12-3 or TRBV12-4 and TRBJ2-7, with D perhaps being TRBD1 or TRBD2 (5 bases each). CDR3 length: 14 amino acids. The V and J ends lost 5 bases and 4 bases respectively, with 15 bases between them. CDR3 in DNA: TGTGCCAGCAGTCCCGGGACGGAGGTTTACGAGCAGTACTTC. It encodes CASSPGTEVYEQYF.

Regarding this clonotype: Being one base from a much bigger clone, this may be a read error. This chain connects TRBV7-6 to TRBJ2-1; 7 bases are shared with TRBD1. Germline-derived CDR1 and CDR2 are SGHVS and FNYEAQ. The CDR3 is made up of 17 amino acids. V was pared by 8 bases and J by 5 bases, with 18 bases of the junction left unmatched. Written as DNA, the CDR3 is TGTGCCAGCGGCCACATTCCCCAGGGGGTATCGAACAATGAGCAGTTCTTC. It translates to CASGHIPQGVSNNEQFF. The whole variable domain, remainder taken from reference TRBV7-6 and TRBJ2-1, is GAGVSQSPRYKVTKRGQDVALRCDPISGHVSLYWYRQALGQGPEFLTYFNYEAQQDKSGLPNDRFSAERPEGSISTLTIQRTEQRDSAMYRCASGHIPQGVSNNEQFFGPGTRLTVL.

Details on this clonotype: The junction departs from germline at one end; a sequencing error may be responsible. The CDR3: CANSFSRDLHYGELFF. CDR3 in DNA: TGTGCCAACAGCTTTAGCCGGGACCTACACTACGGGGAGCTGTTTTTT. The chain is built from TRBV7-9 and TRBJ2-2; the D gene could be TRBD1 or TRBD2 (5 bases each). Germline V gives CDR1 SEHNR, CDR2 FQNEAQ (reference sequence). CDR3 length: 16 residues.

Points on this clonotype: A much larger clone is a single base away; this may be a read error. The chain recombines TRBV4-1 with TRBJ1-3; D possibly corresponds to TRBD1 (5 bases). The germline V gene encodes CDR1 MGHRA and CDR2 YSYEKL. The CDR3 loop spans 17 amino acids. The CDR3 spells CVSSQDKAGSSGNTIYF. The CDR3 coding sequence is TGTGTCAGCAGCCAAGATAAGGCAGGGTCCTCTGGAAACACCATATATTTT.

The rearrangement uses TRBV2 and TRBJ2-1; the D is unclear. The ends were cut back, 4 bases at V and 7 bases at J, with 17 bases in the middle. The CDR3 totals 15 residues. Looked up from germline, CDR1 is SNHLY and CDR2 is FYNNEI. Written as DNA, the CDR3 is TGTGCCAGCAGTGGGATCCAGGTCCGACGAAATGAGCAGTTCTTC. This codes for CASSGIQVRRNEQFF.

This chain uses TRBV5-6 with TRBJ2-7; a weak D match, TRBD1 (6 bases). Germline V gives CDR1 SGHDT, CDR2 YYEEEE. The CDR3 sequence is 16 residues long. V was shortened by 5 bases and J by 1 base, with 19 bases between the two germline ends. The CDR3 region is CASRRWSQGISYEQYV. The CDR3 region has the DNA TGTGCCAGCAGGAGGTGGTCACAGGGAATTTCCTACGAGCAGTACGTC.

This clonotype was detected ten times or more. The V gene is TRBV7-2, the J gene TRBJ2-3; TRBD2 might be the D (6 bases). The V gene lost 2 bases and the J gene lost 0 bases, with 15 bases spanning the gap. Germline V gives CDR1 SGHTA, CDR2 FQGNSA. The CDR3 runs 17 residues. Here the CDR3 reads CASSLPRRGRSTDTQYF. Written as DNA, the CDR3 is TGTGCCAGCAGCTTACCTCGGAGGGGCCGAAGCACAGATACGCAGTATTTT.

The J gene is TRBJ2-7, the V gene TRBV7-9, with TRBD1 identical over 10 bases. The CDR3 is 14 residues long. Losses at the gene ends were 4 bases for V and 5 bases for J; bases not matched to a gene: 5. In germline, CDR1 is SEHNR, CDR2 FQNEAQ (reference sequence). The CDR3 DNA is TGTGCCAGCAGCTCTGACAGGGGGCTCAACGAGCAGTACTTC. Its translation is CASSSDRGLNEQYF.

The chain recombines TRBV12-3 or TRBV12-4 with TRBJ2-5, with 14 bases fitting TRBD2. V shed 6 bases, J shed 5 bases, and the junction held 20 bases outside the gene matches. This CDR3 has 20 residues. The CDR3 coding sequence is TGTGCCAGCAGCTTTACCACCCCCAAGACTAGCGGGGGGGCCGAGGAGACCCAGTACTTC. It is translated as CASSFTTPKTSGGAEETQYF.

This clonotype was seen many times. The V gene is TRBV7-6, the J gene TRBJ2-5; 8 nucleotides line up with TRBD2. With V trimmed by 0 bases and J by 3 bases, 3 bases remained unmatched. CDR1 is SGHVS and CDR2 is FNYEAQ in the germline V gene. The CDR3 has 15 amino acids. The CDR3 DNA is TGTGCCAGCAGCTTAGCGCTACTAGCGGAAGAGACCCAGTACTTC. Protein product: CASSLALLAEETQYF.